Here is one TCR beta chain with its context. V was clipped by 4 bases and J by 6 bases; unmatched bases: 6. The CDR3 has 16 amino acids. CDR1 is KGHDR and CDR2 is SFDVKD in the germline V gene. This table comes from immunoSEQ multiplex PCR, and its TCRdb copy is limited to in-frame clones, with some not included. The sample shows over 40,000 clones, roughly nine tenths of them seen only once. This specimen belongs to a study of blood T cell repertoires in COVID-19. The sample consisted of peripheral blood. The V and J genes are TRBV24-1 and TRBJ1-5; 12 positions match TRBD1. This receptor was identified in a woman over 75 with acute or convalescent COVID-19. CDR3 in amino acids: CATSERDRGRFQPQHF. Here the CDR3 DNA reads TGTGCCACCAGTGAGAGGGACAGGGGGCGTTTTCAGCCCCAGCATTTT.